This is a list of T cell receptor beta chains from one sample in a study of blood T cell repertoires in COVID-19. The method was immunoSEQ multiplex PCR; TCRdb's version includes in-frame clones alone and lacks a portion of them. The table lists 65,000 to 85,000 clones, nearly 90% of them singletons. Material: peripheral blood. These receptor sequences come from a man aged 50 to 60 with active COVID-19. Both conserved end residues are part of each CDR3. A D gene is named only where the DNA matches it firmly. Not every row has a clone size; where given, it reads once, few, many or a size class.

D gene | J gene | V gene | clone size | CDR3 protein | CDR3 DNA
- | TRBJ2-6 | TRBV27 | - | CASSSRGLGANVLTF | TGTGCCAGCAGTTCTCGAGGGCTAGGGGCCAACGTCCTGACTTTC
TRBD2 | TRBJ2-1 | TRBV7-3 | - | CASSQLAGGYNEQFF | TGTGCCAGCAGCCAACTAGCGGGGGGCTACAATGAGCAGTTCTTC
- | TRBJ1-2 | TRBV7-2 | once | CASSLGHRAASWGYTF | TGTGCCAGCAGCCTAGGCCACAGGGCCGCCTCTTGGGGCTACACCTTC
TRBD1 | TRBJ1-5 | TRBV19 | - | CASSLGTGYQPQHF | TGTGCCAGTAGTCTTGGGACAGGCTATCAGCCCCAGCATTTT
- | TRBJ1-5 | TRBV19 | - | CASIDQSARGHQPQHF | TGTGCCAGTATCGATCAGTCGGCCAGGGGTCATCAGCCCCAGCATTTT
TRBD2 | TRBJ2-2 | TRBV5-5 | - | CASSSKGLAGATGELFF | TGTGCCAGCAGCTCTAAAGGACTAGCGGGGGCCACCGGGGAGCTGTTTTTT
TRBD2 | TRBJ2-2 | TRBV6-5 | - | CASSYSGGGTGELFF | TGTGCCAGCAGTTATAGCGGGGGGGGCACCGGGGAGCTGTTTTTT
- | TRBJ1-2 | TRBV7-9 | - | CASSLGADGYTF | TGTGCCAGCAGCTTAGGGGCCGATGGCTACACCTTC
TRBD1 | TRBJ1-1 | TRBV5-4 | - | CASSLAYGQGNTEAFF | TGTGCCAGCAGCTTGGCCTATGGACAGGGGAACACTGAAGCTTTCTTT
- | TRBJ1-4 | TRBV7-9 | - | CASSLVSKTDNEKLFF | TGTGCCAGCAGCTTAGTATCGAAAACAGATAATGAAAAACTGTTTTTT
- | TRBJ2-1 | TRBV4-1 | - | CASSLTINRENEQFF | TGCGCCAGCAGCCTAACCATTAACAGGGAAAATGAGCAGTTCTTC
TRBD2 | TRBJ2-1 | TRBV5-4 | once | CASSYLSSSGGIEQFF | TGTGCCAGCAGCTACCTGTCGTCTAGCGGGGGTATTGAGCAGTTCTTC
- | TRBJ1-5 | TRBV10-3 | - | CAISGTNSNQPQHF | TGTGCCATCAGTGGGACAAATAGCAATCAGCCCCAGCATTTT
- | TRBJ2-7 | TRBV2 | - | CAISQRDSRYEQYF | TGTGCCATCTCACAGAGGGATTCTCGTTACGAGCAGTACTTC
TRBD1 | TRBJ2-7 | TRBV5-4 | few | CASSPTRATGFTYEQYF | TGTGCCAGCAGCCCTACCCGAGCGACAGGGTTCACCTACGAGCAGTACTTC
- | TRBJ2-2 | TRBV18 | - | CASSPLDPGELFF | TGTGCCAGCTCACCACTAGATCCCGGGGAGCTGTTTTTT
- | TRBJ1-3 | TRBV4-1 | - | CASSFDSRSSGNTIYF | TGCGCCAGCAGTTTCGACAGCCGAAGCTCTGGAAACACCATATATTTT
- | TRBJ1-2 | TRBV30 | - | CAWRGLWANYGYTF | TGTGCCTGGAGGGGCCTATGGGCCAACTATGGCTACACCTTC
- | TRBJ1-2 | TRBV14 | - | CASSPNSQGNRYTF | TGTGCCAGCAGCCCAAACTCACAGGGAAATCGCTACACCTTC
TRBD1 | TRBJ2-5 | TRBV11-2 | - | CASSGPGQEQETQYF | TGTGCCAGCAGCGGCCCGGGACAGGAGCAAGAGACCCAGTACTTC
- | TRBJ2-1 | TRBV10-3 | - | CASMDFGEQFF | TGTGCCTCGATGGACTTCGGTGAGCAGTTCTTC
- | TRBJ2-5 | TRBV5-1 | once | CASMRGSAETQYF | TGCGCCAGCATGCGGGGTTCGGCGGAGACCCAGTACTTC
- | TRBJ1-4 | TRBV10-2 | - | CASSEGIRRGSNEKLFF | TGCGCCAGCAGTGAAGGGATTAGAAGGGGTAGTAATGAAAAACTGTTTTTT
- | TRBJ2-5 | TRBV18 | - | CASSPGFSGGETQYF | TGTGCCAGCTCACCCGGTTTCTCCGGAGGAGAGACCCAGTACTTC
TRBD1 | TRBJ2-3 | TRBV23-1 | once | CASDPRQGWDTQYF | TGCGCCAGCGACCCAAGACAGGGGTGGGATACGCAGTATTTT
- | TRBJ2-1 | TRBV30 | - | CAWGLSEQFF | TGTGCCTGGGGACTAAGTGAGCAGTTCTTC